One sample yielded the 28 T cell receptor beta chains listed below, sequenced in a study of T cell repertoires in cytomegalovirus infection. TCRdb called the reads again in MiXCR, with one record for every CDR3 protein. Found here are approximately 70,000 distinct CDR3 sequences, under 5% of them singletons; the top ten hold around 22%. The sequenced material came from PBMCs. The receptors were sampled from a human donor in good health (CMV status not recorded). Some clones in this sample may be carry-over from other donors' samples.

The chain carries TRBV5-4 and TRBJ1-1, with D possibly matching TRBD1 (5 bases). V lost 0 bases to trimming and J lost 7 bases, with 13 bases between them. The CDR3 length is 14 residues. Germline V gives CDR1 SGHNT, CDR2 YYREEE (reference sequence). The CDR3 DNA is TGTGCCAGCAGCTTGGGGGGCTTGAAGGGTGAAGCTTTCTTT. This translates into CASSLGGLKGEAFF. The variable domain in full, with the rest retrieved from reference TRBV5-4 and TRBJ1-1, is ETGVTQSPTHLIKTRGQQVTLRCSSQSGHNTVSWYQQALGQGPQFIFQYYREEENGRGNFPPRFSGLQFPNYSSELNVNALELDDSALYLCASSLGGLKGEAFFGQGTRLTVV.

The chain uses TRBV5-1 and TRBJ1-4; no firm D call. Germline V CDR1 and CDR2: SGHRS, YFSETQ. This CDR3 is 12 amino acids long. The ends were cut back, 4 bases at V and 4 bases at J, with 5 bases in the middle. CDR3 protein: CASSVNNEKLFF. The CDR3 DNA follows: TGCGCCAGCAGCGTAAATAATGAAAAACTGTTTTTT.

This clonotype was detected ten times or more. The chain has TRBV7-2 and TRBJ1-3, with D possibly TRBD1 on 5 matching bases. The germline CDR1 and CDR2 sequences are SGHTA and FQGNSA. The CDR3 is 15 residues long. Trimming left V 3 bases short and J 4 bases short, with 13 bases between. The CDR3 region has the DNA TGTGCCAGCAGCTTTCGCCAGGGAAAAGGAAACACCATATATTTT. Protein: CASSFRQGKGNTIYF. Full variable domain (rest looked up from reference TRBV7-2 and TRBJ1-3): GAGVSQSPSNKVTEKGKDVELRCDPISGHTALYWYRQSLGQGLEFLIYFQGNSAPDKSGLPSDRFSAERTGGSVSTLTIQRTQQEDSAVYLCASSFRQGKGNTIYFGEGSWLTVV.

This clonotype was recorded many times. The chain employs TRBV7-2 and TRBJ2-5; D may be TRBD1 or TRBD2 (5 bases each). The V gene lost 1 base and the J gene lost 2 bases, with 11 bases spanning the gap. Germline CDR1 is SGHTA and CDR2 is FQGNSA. This CDR3 spans 15 amino acids. The CDR3: CASSLDPGRQETQYF. CDR3 sequence (DNA): TGTGCCAGCAGCTTAGACCCGGGGCGGCAAGAGACCCAGTACTTC.

This clonotype was picked up many times. The chain links TRBV7-2 to TRBJ2-7, with a weak D call TRBD2 (6 bases). CDR3 size: 13 residues. Trimming took 2 bases from V and 7 from J, leaving 12 bases between them. The germline V gene encodes CDR1 SGHTA and CDR2 FQGNSA. The CDR3 DNA reads as TGTGCCAGCAGCTTACGGGACTGGGCGGAGCAGTACTTC. Its translation is CASSLRDWAEQYF.

This clonotype was picked up many times. The chain recombines TRBV20-1 with TRBJ2-3, with D perhaps TRBD1 or TRBD2 (6 bases each). CDR3 size: 17 residues. V was pared by 3 bases and J by 5 bases, with 24 bases between. Germline loops: CDR1 DFQATT, CDR2 SNEGSKA (reference sequence). The CDR3 is CSASPLRGRTPGDTQYF. Here the CDR3 DNA reads TGCAGTGCTAGCCCACTAAGGGGGAGGACCCCTGGAGATACGCAGTATTTT.

This clonotype has at least ten counts. The chain links TRBV7-6 to TRBJ2-2, with 8 bases lining up with TRBD2. CDR3 size: 20 residues. The germline V gene has CDR1 SGHVS and CDR2 FNYEAQ. J gave up 6 bases and V 1 base, and 19 bases lay outside the gene matches. The CDR3 DNA reads TGTGCCAGCAGCTTAGTCCCCCCCCTTTCTGGGACTAGGAAGGCCGGGGAGCTGTTTTTT. It yields the protein CASSLVPPLSGTRKAGELFF.

This clonotype has at least ten counts. A junction end diverges from the germline sequence, so it may reflect a read error. J is TRBJ1-3 and V is TRBV12-3 or TRBV12-4, with D unresolved. CDR3 length: 12 residues. The CDR3 bases are TGTTCCAGCCATGATGATGGAAACACCATATATTTT. Its translation: CSSHDDGNTIYF.

This clonotype has at least ten counts. The rearrangement joins TRBV28 to TRBJ2-7, with TRBD2 identical over 13 bases. The germline V gene has CDR1 MDHEN and CDR2 SYDVKM. The trim removed 8 bases at V and 3 bases at J, leaving 4 bases unmatched. There are 14 residues in the CDR3. CDR3 sequence: CASGGLAGDYEQYF. For the CDR3, the DNA is TGTGCCAGCGGAGGACTAGCGGGAGACTACGAGCAGTACTTC.

This clonotype was counted at least ten times. The chain links TRBV29-1 to TRBJ2-3; possibly TRBD2 for D (6 bases). Germline V gene sequence: CDR1 SQVTM, CDR2 ANQGSEA. The V end was cut by 7 bases, the J end by 2 bases, with 25 bases between. CDR3 size: 17 residues. The CDR3 bases are TGCAGCGCCTCGAAGTCAGGGAGGTTATTGAACACAGATACGCAGTATTTT. It encodes CSASKSGRLLNTDTQYF.

This clonotype was counted many times. The rearrangement uses TRBV7-2 and TRBJ1-2, with D hard to call. This CDR3 contains 14 residues. The germline V gene has CDR1 SGHTA and CDR2 FQGNSA. V was shortened by 0 bases and J by 2 bases, with 7 bases between the two germline ends. CDR3 sequence: CASSLARLNYGYTF. In nucleotides, the CDR3 is TGTGCCAGCAGCTTAGCCCGGTTGAACTATGGCTACACCTTC.

This clonotype was picked up many times. This chain connects TRBV20-1 to TRBJ2-3; D unresolved. Between the trimmed V and J ends, which lost 6 bases and 3 bases, there was a span of 13 bases. Germline loops: CDR1 DFQATT, CDR2 SNEGSKA (reference sequence). This CDR3 has 13 residues. CDR3 nucleotide sequence: TGCAGTGCCGTAGGATTACGGACAGATACGCAGTATTTT. Translation: CSAVGLRTDTQYF.

There are many counts of this clonotype. The rearrangement joins TRBV7-3 to TRBJ2-7, with 8 bases aligning to TRBD2. The CDR3 is 14 residues long. V lost 5 bases to trimming and J lost 7 bases; unmatched junction nucleotides: 10. Germline CDR1 SGHTA, CDR2 FQGTGA. The CDR3 nucleotides read TGTGCCAGCAGCCCGAGCGGGAGCGGAGAAGAGCAGTACTTC. It is translated as CASSPSGSGEEQYF.

The chain uses TRBV5-4 and TRBJ2-1; 11 positions match TRBD1. The CDR3 has 15 amino acids. CDR1 and CDR2 (germline): SGHNT, YYREEE (reference sequence). V shed 4 bases, J shed 9 bases, and the junction held 9 bases outside the gene matches. The CDR3 protein is CASSLRTGGKSEQFF. Here the CDR3 DNA reads TGTGCCAGCAGCCTCAGGACAGGGGGCAAAAGTGAGCAGTTCTTC. Full variable domain (remainder filled in from reference TRBV5-4 and TRBJ2-1): ETGVTQSPTHLIKTRGQQVTLRCSSQSGHNTVSWYQQALGQGPQFIFQYYREEENGRGNFPPRFSGLQFPNYSSELNVNALELDDSALYLCASSLRTGGKSEQFFGPGTRLTVL.

This clonotype has a count of ten or more. The chain couples TRBV7-9 to TRBJ2-7, with TRBD1 matching over 9 bases. Per the germline V gene, CDR1 is SEHNR and CDR2 is FQNEAQ (reference sequence). J gave up 0 bases and V 5 bases, and 5 bases lay outside the gene matches. The CDR3 spans 15 residues. CDR3 in DNA: TGTGCCAGCAGCCTCCGGGACAGGGACTCCTACGAGCAGTACTTC. Protein product: CASSLRDRDSYEQYF.

This clonotype has ten or more counts. The V gene is TRBV3-1, the J gene TRBJ2-7; D possibly corresponds to TRBD1 (6 bases). Germline V lookup: CDR1 LGHDT, CDR2 YNNKEL (reference sequence). This CDR3 contains 13 residues. V was clipped by 2 bases and J by 7 bases, with 12 bases between them. The CDR3 nucleotides read TGTGCCAGCAGCCAACAACAGGGTCGGGAGCAGTACTTC. It yields the protein CASSQQQGREQYF.

At least ten counts were recorded for this clonotype. The CDR3 here is CASSLGPNFSYEQYF. The CDR3 DNA reads as TGTGCCAGCAGCTTAGGCCCAAATTTCTCCTACGAGCAGTACTTC. The chain carries TRBV7-8 and TRBJ2-7; no clear D gene. This CDR3 contains 15 residues. Trimming pared 1 base from V and 0 bases from J, leaving 10 bases between. Germline loops: CDR1 SGHVS, CDR2 FQNEAQ.

This clonotype has ten or more counts. The chain has TRBV7-2 and TRBJ1-5; unclear D gene. Germline V gene sequence: CDR1 SGHTA, CDR2 FQGNSA. Deletions cut 2 bases from V and 4 bases from J, with 9 bases between. This CDR3 has 14 amino acids. The CDR3 DNA follows: TGTGCCAGCAGCTTATATAGGGATAATCAGCCCCAGCATTTT. Residues: CASSLYRDNQPQHF.

This clonotype was seen ten or more times. The J gene is TRBJ2-5, the V gene TRBV7-2; 12 bases match TRBD2. The CDR3 has 17 residues. V lost 4 bases, J lost 5 bases, and 11 bases stayed unmatched. Germline V gene sequence: CDR1 SGHTA, CDR2 FQGNSA. DNA for the CDR3: TGTGCCAGCAGCTCCTCCGCTAGCGGGGGGGCCCGGGAGACCCAGTACTTC. Translation: CASSSSASGGARETQYF.

This clonotype has at least ten counts. CDR3: CASSPPPASYEQYF. The DNA of the CDR3 is TGTGCCAGCAGCCCCCCCCCCGCATCCTACGAGCAGTACTTC. This chain connects TRBV7-2 to TRBJ2-7, with D hard to call. The CDR3 totals 14 residues. V was trimmed by 5 bases and J by 1 base, leaving 12 bases between them. The V gene's germline CDR1 is SGHTA and CDR2 FQGNSA.

This clonotype was seen at least ten times. The chain recombines TRBV7-1 with TRBJ2-1; D possibly corresponds to TRBD1 (5 bases). TRBV7-1 is an ORF, with its function uncertain. Trimming took off 5 bases at V and 4 bases at J, with 9 bases between the two ends. The CDR3 spans 13 residues. CDR3 loop: CASSLRQYNEQFF. The CDR3 DNA reads TGTGCCAGCAGCCTTCGACAGTACAATGAGCAGTTCTTC.

This clonotype was detected many times. V usage is TRBV6-2 or TRBV6-3 and J usage is TRBJ1-5; D uncertain. The V gene's germline CDR1 is MNHEY and CDR2 SVGEGT. V was cut by 4 bases and J by 0 bases, with 4 bases left in between. This CDR3 contains 13 residues. The CDR3 sequence is CASSSVSNQPQHF. CDR3 bases: TGTGCCAGCAGTTCAGTTAGCAATCAGCCCCAGCATTTT.

This clonotype occurred many times. The chain combines TRBV10-3 with TRBJ1-5; 7 bases align to TRBD1. V dropped 5 bases and J dropped 5; count of bases not matched to a gene: 6. The CDR3 has 14 residues. Germline values: CDR1 ENHRY, CDR2 SYGVKD. Here the CDR3 DNA reads TGTGCCATCAGTCAAGACAGGGTGGATCAGCCCCAGCATTTT. It specifies CAISQDRVDQPQHF.

At least ten counts were recorded for this clonotype. The V gene is TRBV6-2 or TRBV6-3, the J gene TRBJ2-1; 9 bases are shared with TRBD1. Trimming cost V 6 bases and J 1 base; bases outside gene matches: 1. Per germline, CDR1 MNHEY and CDR2 SVGEGT. The CDR3 contains 14 residues. CDR3 DNA sequence: TGTGCCAGCAGGGGACAGGGTTCCTACAATGAGCAGTTCTTC. Translating it yields CASRGQGSYNEQFF.

This clonotype was observed many times. The J gene is TRBJ2-1, the V gene TRBV24-1, with 11 bases identical to TRBD2. This CDR3 has 17 residues. V gave up 4 bases and J gave up 2 bases; unmatched junction bases: 6. Looked up from germline, CDR1 is KGHDR and CDR2 is SFDVKD. Here the CDR3 reads CATSETSGITTYNEQFF. The CDR3 nucleotides read TGTGCCACCAGTGAGACTAGCGGGATCACGACCTACAATGAGCAGTTCTTC.

This clonotype was seen repeatedly, ten times or more. The chain combines TRBV20-1 with TRBJ1-1, with D possibly matching TRBD1 (5 bases). Germline V lookup: CDR1 DFQATT, CDR2 SNEGSKA (reference sequence). The CDR3 consists of 16 residues. With 6 bases removed from V and 3 bases from J, the gap between germline ends came to 23 bases. This CDR3 reads CSANKPAGGGDTEAFF. CDR3 DNA: TGCAGTGCAAACAAACCAGCGGGTGGGGGGGACACTGAAGCTTTCTTT.

This clonotype was seen many times. The chain has TRBV7-2 and TRBJ2-3, with D maybe TRBD1 (5 bases). The V and J ends lost 5 bases and 1 base respectively, with 10 bases between them. The CDR3 length is 14 residues. CDR1 and CDR2 (germline): SGHTA, FQGNSA. The DNA of the CDR3 is TGTGCCAGCAGCACGGAAGGGGGCACAGATACGCAGTATTTT. It is translated as CASSTEGGTDTQYF.

This clonotype has ten or more counts. The CDR3 spells CASSTQPTGIATNEKLFF. DNA for the CDR3: TGTGCCAGCAGCACACAGCCTACAGGAATTGCAACTAATGAAAAACTGTTTTTT. The rearrangement links TRBV7-4 to TRBJ1-4; D perhaps matches TRBD1 (5 bases). CDR1 is SGHVT and CDR2 is SQSDAQ in the germline V gene. There are 18 residues in the CDR3. V lost 5 bases to trimming and J lost 0 bases, with 19 bases between them.